The following is a TCR beta chain sequence with its context. Its target is unknown. The PCR employed 60 Vbeta primers together with 13 Jbeta primers. The repertoire was sequenced with immunoSEQ multiplex PCR; TCRdb's copy has only in-frame clones and lacks some. There are 90,000 to 120,000 clones in the sample; 70% occur only once, and about a tenth lies in the top ten. This CDR3 comprises 15 residues. Losses at the gene ends were 2 bases for V and 1 base for J; bases not matched to a gene: 4. CDR1 and CDR2 (germline): MGHRA, YSYEKL. This entry belongs to a study of cytomegalovirus exposure and HLA in healthy donors. General study points: Researchers reported that a few CMV-associated chains were confirmed in vitro as CMV antigen-specific. The authors assumed roughly uniform sequencing depth across donors for presence/absence analyses.

Sequenced sample: PBMCs. The receptor comes from a man aged 40-55 years in good health and CMV-seropositive. The chain recombines TRBV4-1 with TRBJ1-1; 7 bases fit TRBD1. The CDR3 DNA sequence: TGCGCCAGCAGCCAATCCCACAGGGGGAACACTGAAGCTTTCTTT. It yields the protein CASSQSHRGNTEAFF.